This T cell receptor (beta chain) was sequenced in a study of PD-1 blockade in classical Hodgkin lymphoma. Turning to the study itself: The nivolumab dose that patients received was 3 mg/kg, given intravenously every 2 weeks.

Study-level points and caveats: Repertoire difference causes, possibly disease activity or prior therapy, remain undefined. Some patients started nivolumab under 1 year after ASCT, and they were excluded.

A note on this clone: Its antigen is unknown.

TCRdb's table, derived via immunoSEQ multiplex PCR, lists solely in-frame clones and lacks some. Among about 72,000 clones, roughly 91% were seen once, and the ten largest hold 8%. Autologous stem cell transplantation was followed by relapse in every patient, and brentuximab vedotin exposure varied. Patients' outcomes at their best amounted to complete response, partial response or progressive disease. Sequences were derived from peripheral blood mononuclear cells (PBMCs), sampled at baseline. This receptor was obtained from a human donor with classical Hodgkin lymphoma.

The CDR3 sequence is CASSFLANYNEQFF. CDR3 in DNA: TGTGCCAGCAGTTTTCTAGCCAATTACAATGAGCAGTTCTTC. This chain uses TRBV27 with TRBJ2-1, with TRBD2 as a possible D gene (5 bases). The CDR3 covers 14 residues. Germline-derived CDR1 and CDR2 are MNHEY and SMNVEV (reference sequence). V lost 3 bases and J 4 bases, leaving 10 bases between the germline ends.